One sample yielded the 15 T cell receptor beta chains listed below, sequenced in a study of T cells in Graves' hyperthyroidism and ophthalmopathy. Researchers amplified the TCR beta CDR3 regions from RNA transcripts. The primer set for the first-round RT-PCR of the TCR CDR3 was HTBI. TCRdb called the multiplex PCR reads again in MiXCR, with one record for every CDR3 protein. The sample shows hundreds of thousands of distinct CDR3 sequences, roughly 37% of them seen only once. The sequencing sample was made of blood. These receptors came from a man between 18 and 29 years old with Graves' hyperthyroidism.

The genes are TRBV29-1 and TRBJ2-7, with D perhaps matching TRBD1 or TRBD2 (5 bases each). CDR1 is SQVTM and CDR2 is ANQGSEA in the germline V gene. V shed 8 bases and J shed 6 bases, with 11 bases lying between them. This CDR3 is 10 amino acids long. As DNA, the CDR3 is TGCAGCATGGGGGTAGGCGAGCAGTACTTC. This encodes CSMGVGEQYF.

In its sample, this clonotype was seen a few times. The chain is built from TRBV7-2 and TRBJ2-5; D is unclear. With 5 bases removed from V and 2 bases from J, the gap between germline ends came to 12 bases. The CDR3 is 14 amino acids. The V gene's germline CDR1 is SGHTA and CDR2 FQGNSA. CDR3 region: CASSPRTPQETQYF. DNA for the CDR3: TGTGCCAGCAGCCCAAGGACCCCTCAAGAGACCCAGTACTTC. Supplemented by reference TRBV7-2 and TRBJ2-5, the full variable domain reads GAGVSQSPSNKVTEKGKDVELRCDPISGHTALYWYRQSLGQGLEFLIYFQGNSAPDKSGLPSDRFSAERTGGSVSTLTIQRTQQEDSAVYLCASSPRTPQETQYFGPGTRLLVL.

This clonotype was seen only a few times. The CDR3 nucleotides are TGTGCCAGTAGTAACCCGGGACCAGCTTTCTTT. Residues: CASSNPGPAFF. V usage is TRBV19 and J usage is TRBJ1-1; possibly TRBD1 for D (5 bases). Trimming removed 4 bases at V and 10 bases at J, with 10 bases between. The CDR3 covers 11 residues. Germline V lookup: CDR1 LNHDA, CDR2 SQIVND (reference sequence).

This clonotype was observed many times. The chain employs TRBV5-1 and TRBJ1-2, with TRBD1 as a possible D gene (5 bases). Germline loops: CDR1 SGHRS, CDR2 YFSETQ. Trimming cost V 7 bases and J 4 bases, with 14 bases left between them. CDR3 length: 13 amino acids. In DNA form, the CDR3 reads TGCGCCAGCTCATACGCGACAGCCTATGGCTACACCTTC. Protein product: CASSYATAYGYTF.

The chain joins TRBV15 to TRBJ1-1, with 7 nucleotides matching TRBD1. The CDR3 covers 12 residues. Looked up from germline, CDR1 is LNHNV and CDR2 is YYDKDF (reference sequence). The junction had 3 bases not matched to a gene; V was cut back by 3 bases and J by 8 bases. In nucleotides, the CDR3 is TGTGCCACCAGCAGTGGGGACAGAGAAGCTTTCTTT. Protein sequence: CATSSGDREAFF.

On this clonotype: A junction boundary mismatches the germline segment, possibly from a read error. The J gene is TRBJ2-7, the V gene TRBV7-9; TRBD1 matches 7 bases. The CDR3 totals 15 residues. The V gene's germline CDR1 is SEHNR and CDR2 FQNEAQ (reference sequence). This chain's CDR3 is CASSVAPGQPYEQYF. As DNA, the CDR3 is TGTGCCAGCAGCGTAGCGCCGGGACAGCCCTACGAGCAGTACTTC.

The chain employs TRBV6-1 and TRBJ2-7, with D hard to call. The CDR3 has 13 residues. In germline, CDR1 is MNHNS, CDR2 SASEGT. The ends were cut back, 4 bases at V and 3 bases at J, with 10 bases in the middle. The CDR3 DNA reads TGTGCCAGCAGTGCTTCCGGCAGCTACGAGCAGTACTTC. It specifies CASSASGSYEQYF.

The chain carries TRBV7-9 and TRBJ2-7; D is perhaps TRBD2 (5 bases). The CDR3 consists of 17 residues. V was pared by 6 bases and J by 0 bases, with 21 bases between. Germline V gives CDR1 SEHNR, CDR2 FQNEAQ (reference sequence). The CDR3 DNA follows: TGTGCCAGCAGTTACTCGGGATCTCCGTCTAGCTCCTACGAGCAGTACTTC. Protein sequence: CASSYSGSPSSSYEQYF. Together with reference TRBV7-9 and TRBJ2-7, the CDR3 gives the full variable domain: DTGVSQNPRHKITKRGQNVTFRCDPISEHNRLYWYRQTLGQGPEFLTYFQNEAQLEKSRLLSDRFSAERPKGSFSTLEIQRTEQGDSAMYLCASSYSGSPSSSYEQYFGPGTRLTVT.

This clonotype came up many times. The rearrangement uses TRBV29-1 and TRBJ1-1; weak D call: TRBD1 (5 bases). Germline CDR1 is SQVTM and CDR2 is ANQGSEA. The CDR3 has 13 residues. Trimming stripped 6 bases from V and 7 bases from J, with 18 bases between. This CDR3 is CSVWGDGVFEAFF. CDR3 in DNA: TGCAGCGTGTGGGGGGACGGGGTTTTTGAAGCTTTCTTT. The full variable domain, its missing parts supplied by reference TRBV29-1 and TRBJ1-1, is SAVISQKPSRDICQRGTSLTIQCQVDSQVTMMFWYRQQPGQSLTLIATANQGSEATYESGFVIDKFPISRPNLTFSTLTVSNMSPEDSSIYLCSVWGDGVFEAFFGQGTRLTVV.

The V call is TRBV20-1, the J call TRBJ2-5, with 12 bases identical to TRBD2. This CDR3 is 12 amino acids long. Germline CDR1 and CDR2: DFQATT and SNEGSKA (reference sequence). In DNA, the CDR3 is TGCACGGCTAGCGGGGGGGAGGAGACCCAGTACTTC. Translated, it gives CTASGGEETQYF.

This clonotype was seen ten or more times. This rearrangement joins TRBV7-2 to TRBJ2-7; D gene ambiguous. Germline values: CDR1 SGHTA, CDR2 FQGNSA. V gave up 0 bases and J gave up 8 bases, with 8 bases separating them. This CDR3 region has 12 residues. CDR3 sequence: CASSLADGKQYF. The CDR3, as DNA: TGTGCCAGCAGCTTAGCGGACGGAAAGCAGTACTTC.

This clonotype was picked up many times. The chain combines TRBV20-1 with TRBJ2-7; 7 nucleotides align to TRBD1. The CDR3 loop spans 14 amino acids. V shed 3 bases and J 3 bases; nucleotides not matched to a gene: 8. CDR1 and CDR2 (germline): DFQATT, SNEGSKA (reference sequence). The CDR3 nucleotides read TGCAGTGCTAGTAAAGGGACAGAGCTCTACGAGCAGTACTTC. Encoded protein: CSASKGTELYEQYF.

This clonotype appeared many times. The chain has TRBV11-2 and TRBJ1-4, with a possible D match to TRBD1 (5 bases). Germline V gives CDR1 SGHAT, CDR2 FQNNGV. V was pared by 1 base and J by 7 bases, with 13 bases between. The CDR3 sequence is 15 residues long. CDR3 sequence reads: CASSLGAGKAEKLFF. The CDR3 bases are TGTGCCAGCAGCTTAGGAGCAGGGAAGGCTGAAAAACTGTTTTTT. Drawing the rest from reference TRBV11-2 and TRBJ1-4, the complete variable domain is EAGVAQSPRYKIIEKRQSVAFWCNPISGHATLYWYQQILGQGPKLLIQFQNNGVVDDSQLPKDRFSAERLKGVDSTLKIQPAKLEDSAVYLCASSLGAGKAEKLFFGSGTQLSVL.

With respect to this clonotype: A junction end diverges from the germline sequence, so it may reflect a read error. The CDR3 nucleotides are TGTGCCAGCAGCTCGGGGTCGGTGGGTATATACGAGCAGTACTTC. This gives the protein CASSSGSVGIYEQYF. The rearrangement links TRBV5-1 to TRBJ2-7; maybe TRBD2 (5 bases). The CDR3 covers 15 residues. The germline V gene encodes CDR1 SGHRS and CDR2 YFSETQ. Variable domain in full (rest from reference TRBV5-1 and TRBJ2-7): KAGVTQTPRYLIKTRGQQVTLSCSPISGHRSVSWYQQTPGQGLQFLFEYFSETQRNKGNFPGRFSGRQFSNSRSEMNVSTLELGDSALYLCASSSGSVGIYEQYFGPGTRLTVT.

Points on this clonotype: One end of the junction does not line up with germline, which may come from a read error. This sequence joins TRBV7-2 and TRBJ2-5; D is perhaps TRBD1 or TRBD2 (7 bases each). Germline V gene lookup returns CDR1 SGHTA and CDR2 FQGNSA. The CDR3 length is 16 residues. The CDR3: CASSQARQGGRETQYF. The CDR3 coding sequence is TGCGCCAGCAGCCAAGCCCGGCAGGGGGGGAGGGAGACCCAGTACTTC.